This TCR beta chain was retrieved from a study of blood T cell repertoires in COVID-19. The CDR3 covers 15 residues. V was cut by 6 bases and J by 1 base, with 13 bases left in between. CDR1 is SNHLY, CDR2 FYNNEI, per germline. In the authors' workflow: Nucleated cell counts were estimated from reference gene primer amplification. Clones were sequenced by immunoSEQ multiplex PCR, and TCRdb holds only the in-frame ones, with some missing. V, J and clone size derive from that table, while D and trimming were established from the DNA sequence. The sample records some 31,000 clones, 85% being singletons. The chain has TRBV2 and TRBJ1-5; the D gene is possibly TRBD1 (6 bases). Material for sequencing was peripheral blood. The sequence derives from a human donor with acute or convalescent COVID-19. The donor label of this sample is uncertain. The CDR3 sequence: CASRTTGGSNQPQHF. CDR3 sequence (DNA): TGTGCCAGCAGGACGACAGGTGGGAGCAATCAGCCCCAGCATTTT.